This TCR beta chain was retrieved from a study of shared clonotypes between healthy human individuals. Points from the study as a whole: A handful of donors shared approximately 5% of their naive CD4 clonotypes. Larger richness was generally estimated for naive than memory subsets.

The germline V gene has CDR1 DFQATT and CDR2 SNEGSKA (reference sequence). This CDR3 region has 11 residues. Comments on this clone: Its antigen remains unidentified.

Sorted-subset replicate PCRs used around 200 ng of genomic DNA. This amount corresponded to about 29,000 T cell genomes. This table comes from immunoSEQ multiplex PCR, and its TCRdb copy is limited to in-frame clones, with some not included. The data contain 2 million to 2.5 million clones, just under 95% of them singletons. The study separated CD4+ cells into CD45RA+ naive and CD45RA-negative memory subsets. Sequencing was carried out using naive CD4+ T cells from PBMCs. Subset indicated: CD45RA+ positively selected. The receptor comes from a man aged 18 to 30 in good health. Some clones in this sample may be carry-over from other donors' samples. This chain joins TRBV20-1 and TRBJ1-5; D unresolved. The CDR3 DNA is TGCGGAGTTAAGGGTCGTCAGCCCCAGCATTTT. Its protein product is CGVKGRQPQHF.